This T cell receptor (beta chain) was profiled in a study of control samples from healthy donors and cancer patients. Profiling relied on immunoSEQ multiplex PCR, and the TCRdb table lists in-frame clones only, not all of them. This table has 160,000 or so clones, around 96% appearing once. This sequence originates from a woman aged 40 to 55 in good health. Source material: blood.

CDR3 sequence: CASSDQDTQYF. DNA of the CDR3: TGCGCCAGCAGTGATCAGGATACGCAGTATTTT. V and J are TRBV5-1 and TRBJ2-3; D is undetermined. The CDR3 covers 11 residues. Germline lookup yields CDR1 SGHRS and CDR2 YFSETQ. Trimming pared 5 bases from V and 6 bases from J, leaving 7 bases between.